This T cell receptor (beta chain) appears in the sequencing data of a study of shared clonotypes between healthy human individuals. Points on this clone: Antigen specificity is unknown.

Data came from immunoSEQ multiplex PCR; TCRdb stores just in-frame clones and leaves some out. In the table there are 1,500,000 or so clones, 98% of which are singletons. Study outcomes and limitations: Sharing across several donors was seen in approximately 5.2% of naive CD4 clonotypes.

Sample: naive CD4+ T cells sorted from blood. The subset here: CD45RA+ positively selected. This receptor was identified in a man aged 30-40 years in good health.

The DNA of the CDR3 is TGTGCCAGCAGCGCCGGGACGCCGGAAGGCGGGGAGCTGTTTTTT. Translating gives CASSAGTPEGGELFF. The chain joins TRBV5-4 to TRBJ2-2, with D perhaps being TRBD1 or TRBD2 (5 bases each). This CDR3 comprises 15 residues. Germline values: CDR1 SGHNT, CDR2 YYREEE (reference sequence). V was trimmed by 4 bases and J by 7 bases, leaving 17 bases between them.